Listed here are 5 T cell receptor beta chains from one sample, sequenced in a study of CD4 T cells in relation to SARS-CoV-2 and coronaviruses (dated by TCRdb to about 2021). Receptors were amplified or captured by the immunoSEQ multiplex PCR assay. Entries here come from immuneACCESS through TCRdb and include only in-frame sequences with V and J called. Some clones fail to appear in such tables; in the studies checked, an unresolved V gene covers under half of the shortfall, and the cause of the remainder is unknown. The sample table shows fewer than 20,000 clones, and nearly 85% are seen once. The ten largest clones capture 35% to 50% of the sample. CD4+ T cells from unexposed donors were collected before the COVID-19 pandemic (2011-2018). Following 10 days of culture, the EasySep CD4+ T cell isolation kit was used to isolate CD4+ T cells. The antigens these receptors bind are not known. Sequenced sample: CD4+ T cells from PBMCs, cultured in vitro. These TCRs come from a human donor in good health.

The rearrangement joins TRBV11-2 to TRBJ2-5; 11 bases align to TRBD2. The length of the CDR3 is 15 residues. CDR1 is SGHAT, CDR2 FQNNGV, per germline. V was clipped by 2 bases and J by 3 bases; unmatched bases: 2. The CDR3 nucleotides read TGTGCCAGCAGCTTAATACTAGCGGGAGAAGAGACCCAGTACTTC. As protein: CASSLILAGEETQYF.

This chain joins TRBV28 and TRBJ2-1, with D maybe TRBD2 (7 bases). V dropped 2 bases and J dropped 0 bases, with 29 bases sitting between them. The CDR3 runs 22 residues. Germline values: CDR1 MDHEN, CDR2 SYDVKM. The DNA for the CDR3 is TGTGCCAGCAGTTTAGATTGGACAGAGGGTTTCTCCGGGACTACCTCCTACAATGAGCAGTTCTTC. This translates into CASSLDWTEGFSGTTSYNEQFF.

The chain combines TRBV7-2 with TRBJ2-3, with D uncertain. Germline lookup yields CDR1 SGHTA and CDR2 FQGNSA. The CDR3 spans 14 residues. V gave up 0 bases and J gave up 3 bases, with 7 bases separating them. As DNA, the CDR3 is TGTGCCAGCAGCTTAGCGCTGGGGACAGATACGCAGTATTTT. Amino acids: CASSLALGTDTQYF. Complete variable domain (other parts from reference TRBV7-2 and TRBJ2-3): GAGVSQSPSNKVTEKGKDVELRCDPISGHTALYWYRQSLGQGLEFLIYFQGNSAPDKSGLPSDRFSAERTGGSVSTLTIQRTQQEDSAVYLCASSLALGTDTQYFGPGTRLTVL.

CDR3 DNA: TGTGCCAGCAGCTTTACTAGGACAGGGGCAAACTACGAGCAGTACTTC. Translated: CASSFTRTGANYEQYF. The gene calls are TRBV5-6 and TRBJ2-7, with TRBD1 matching 9 bases. The CDR3 totals 16 residues. CDR1 and CDR2 from the germline V gene are SGHDT and YYEEEE. Trimming cost V 2 bases and J 3 bases; bases outside gene matches: 9. Combining the CDR3 with reference TRBV5-6 and TRBJ2-7 gives the whole variable domain DAGVTQSPTHLIKTRGQQVTLRCSPKSGHDTVSWYQQALGQGPQFIFQYYEEEERQRGNFPDRFSGHQFPNYSSELNVNALLLGDSALYLCASSFTRTGANYEQYFGPGTRLTVT.

The V call is TRBV10-3, the J call TRBJ2-7, with no clear D. Germline V gives CDR1 ENHRY, CDR2 SYGVKD. The CDR3 runs to 15 residues. The V end lost 2 bases, the J end lost 2 bases, and 13 bases lay between the germline ends. The CDR3 DNA is TGTGCCATCAGTGAGATTCAAGCTATTACCTACGAGCAGTACTTC. Its protein is CAISEIQAITYEQYF.